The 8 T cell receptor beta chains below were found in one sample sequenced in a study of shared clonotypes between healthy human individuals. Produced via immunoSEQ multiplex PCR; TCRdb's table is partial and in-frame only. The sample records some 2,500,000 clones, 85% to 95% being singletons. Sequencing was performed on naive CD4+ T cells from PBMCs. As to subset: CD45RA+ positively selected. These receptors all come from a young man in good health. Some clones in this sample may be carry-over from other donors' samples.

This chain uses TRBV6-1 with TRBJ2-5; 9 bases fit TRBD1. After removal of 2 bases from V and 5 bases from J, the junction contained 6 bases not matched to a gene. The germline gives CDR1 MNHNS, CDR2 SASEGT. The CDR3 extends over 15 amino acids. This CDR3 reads CASSENTGGSETQYF. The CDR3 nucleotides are TGTGCCAGCAGTGAAAACACAGGGGGCAGTGAGACCCAGTACTTC.

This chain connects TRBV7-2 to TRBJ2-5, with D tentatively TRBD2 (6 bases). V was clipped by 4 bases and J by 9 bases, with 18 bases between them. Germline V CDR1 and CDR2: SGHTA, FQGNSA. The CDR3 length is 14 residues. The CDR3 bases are TGTGCCAGCAGCTCCCGGGACTTACCGCGGGCCCAGTACTTC. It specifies CASSSRDLPRAQYF.

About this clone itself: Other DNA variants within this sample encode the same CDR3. CDR3 coding DNA: TGCGCCAGCAGCTTGGTTGTTGGACAGGGGGGCTACACCTTC. It encodes CASSLVVGQGGYTF. The chain couples TRBV5-1 to TRBJ1-2; 9 bases are shared with TRBD1. J was trimmed by 8 bases and V by 0 bases; bases with no gene match: 5. Germline V gene sequence: CDR1 SGHRS, CDR2 YFSETQ. CDR3 length equals 14 residues.

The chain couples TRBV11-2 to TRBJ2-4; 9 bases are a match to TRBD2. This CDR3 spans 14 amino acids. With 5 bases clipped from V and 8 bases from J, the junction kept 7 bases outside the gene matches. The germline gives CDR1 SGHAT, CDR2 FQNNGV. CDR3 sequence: CASSDGQRGDIQYF. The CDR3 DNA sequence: TGTGCCAGCAGCGACGGACAGCGGGGGGACATTCAGTACTTC.

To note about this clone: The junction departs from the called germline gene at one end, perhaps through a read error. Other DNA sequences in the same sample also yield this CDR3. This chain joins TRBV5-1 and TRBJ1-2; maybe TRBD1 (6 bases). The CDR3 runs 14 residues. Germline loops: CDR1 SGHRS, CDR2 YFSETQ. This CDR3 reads CASSPYTEGGGYTF. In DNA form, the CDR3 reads TGTGCCAGCAGCCCGTACACAGAGGGGGGCGGCTACACCTTC.

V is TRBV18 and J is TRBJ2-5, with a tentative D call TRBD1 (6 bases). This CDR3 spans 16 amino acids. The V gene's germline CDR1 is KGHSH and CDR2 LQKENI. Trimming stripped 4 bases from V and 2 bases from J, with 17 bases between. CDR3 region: CASSLTQSGQQETQYF. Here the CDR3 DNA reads TGTGCCAGCTCACTTACCCAGTCAGGACAGCAAGAGACCCAGTACTTC.

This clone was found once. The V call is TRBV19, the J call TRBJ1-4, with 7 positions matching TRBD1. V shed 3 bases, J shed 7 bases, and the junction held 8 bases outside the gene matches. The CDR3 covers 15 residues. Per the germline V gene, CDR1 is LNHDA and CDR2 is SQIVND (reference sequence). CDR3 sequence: CASSIGRGRLEKLFF. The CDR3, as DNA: TGTGCCAGTAGTATTGGAAGGGGGCGTCTTGAAAAACTGTTTTTT.

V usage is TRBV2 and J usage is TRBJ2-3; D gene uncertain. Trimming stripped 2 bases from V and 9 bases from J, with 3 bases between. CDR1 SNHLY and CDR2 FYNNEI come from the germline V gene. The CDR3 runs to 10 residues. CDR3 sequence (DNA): TGTGCCAGCAGTGAAACCACGCAGTATTTT. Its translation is CASSETTQYF.